These 4 T cell receptor beta chains originate from one sample sequenced in a study of blood T cell repertoires in COVID-19. The data were produced by immunoSEQ multiplex PCR, yet TCRdb's version contains in-frame clones alone and is incomplete. The table records 70,000 to 95,000 clones, about 81% of them present only once. Sequenced input: peripheral blood. These receptors were taken from a human donor in a cohort sampled during active COVID-19.

The chain recombines TRBV6-5 with TRBJ2-1; tentatively, D is TRBD1 (5 bases). Germline V gene lookup returns CDR1 MNHEY and CDR2 SVGAGI. CDR3 length: 13 residues. Trimming took 2 bases from V and 12 from J, leaving 14 bases between them. CDR3 loop: CASSYARAAGQFF. Here the CDR3 DNA reads TGTGCCAGCAGTTACGCCAGGGCCGCAGGGCAGTTCTTC.

The chain uses TRBV10-3 and TRBJ2-1; D perhaps matches TRBD2 (5 bases). The CDR3 runs 14 residues. Trimming cost V 4 bases and J 7 bases, with 14 bases left between them. Germline V gene sequence: CDR1 ENHRY, CDR2 SYGVKD. The DNA for the CDR3 is TGTGCCATCAGTGTCGGGGTTTCGTTAAATGAGCAGTTCTTC. Its translation is CAISVGVSLNEQFF.

The chain is built from TRBV6-5 and TRBJ2-3; D is unresolved. The germline V and J ends were trimmed by 6 bases and 0 bases, with 7 bases remaining between them. The CDR3 is made up of 13 amino acids. Germline loops: CDR1 MNHEY, CDR2 SVGAGI. DNA of the CDR3: TGTGCCAGCAGACTACCGAGCACAGATACGCAGTATTTT. This codes for CASRLPSTDTQYF.

The chain joins TRBV6-5 to TRBJ1-2, with 10 bases lining up with TRBD1. Germline assignment: CDR1 MNHEY and CDR2 SVGAGI. V shed 7 bases and J 5 bases; nucleotides not matched to a gene: 7. The CDR3 has 14 residues. The CDR3 nucleotides are TGTGCCAGCAAAGCCGGGACAGGGGTGTATGGCTACACCTTC. It codes for CASKAGTGVYGYTF.